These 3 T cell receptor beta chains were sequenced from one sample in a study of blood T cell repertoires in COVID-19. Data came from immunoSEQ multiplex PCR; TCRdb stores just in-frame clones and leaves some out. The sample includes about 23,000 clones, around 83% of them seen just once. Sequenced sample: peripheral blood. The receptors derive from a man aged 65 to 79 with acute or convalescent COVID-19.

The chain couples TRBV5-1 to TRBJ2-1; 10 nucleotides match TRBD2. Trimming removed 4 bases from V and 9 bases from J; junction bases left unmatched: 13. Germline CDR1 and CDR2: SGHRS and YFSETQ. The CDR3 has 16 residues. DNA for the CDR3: TGCGCCAGCAGCCGAGATAGCGGGGGGCGGGCCGGTGAGCAGTTCTTC. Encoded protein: CASSRDSGGRAGEQFF.

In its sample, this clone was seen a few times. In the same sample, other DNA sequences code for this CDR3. For the CDR3, the DNA is TGTGCCAGCAGTCGACAGGGGCGGAACACTGAAGCTTTCTTT. As protein: CASSRQGRNTEAFF. V is TRBV5-5 and J is TRBJ1-1, with 8 positions matching TRBD1. With V trimmed by 5 bases and J by 1 base, 4 bases remained unmatched. This CDR3 has 14 residues. CDR1 is SGHKS, CDR2 YYEKEE, per germline (reference sequence).

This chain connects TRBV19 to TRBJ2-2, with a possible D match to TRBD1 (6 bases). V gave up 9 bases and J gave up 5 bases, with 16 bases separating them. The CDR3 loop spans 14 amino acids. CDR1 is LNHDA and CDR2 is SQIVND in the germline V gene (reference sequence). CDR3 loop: CASRDTGWTGELFF. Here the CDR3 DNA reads TGTGCCAGCCGGGATACAGGGTGGACCGGGGAGCTGTTTTTT.